The 25 T cell receptor beta chains below come from one sample, sequenced in a study of blood T cell repertoires in COVID-19. The assay was immunoSEQ multiplex PCR, and TCRdb's table has in-frame clones only and misses some. The sample lists approximately 280,000 clones, around 85% occurring once. The sequenced sample consisted of peripheral blood. These receptors came from a woman in her 70s with acute or convalescent COVID-19.

V and J are TRBV29-1 and TRBJ1-2, with 7 nucleotides matching TRBD1. V shed 7 bases and J 2 bases; nucleotides not matched to a gene: 4. CDR1 and CDR2 (germline): SQVTM, ANQGSEA. This CDR3 region has 12 residues. The CDR3 bases are TGCAGCGCTGGGACAGACAACTATGGCTACACCTTC. Protein: CSAGTDNYGYTF.

The chain links TRBV9 to TRBJ2-7; TRBD1 agrees at 8 bases. The CDR3 has 14 residues. Germline V gene sequence: CDR1 SGDLS, CDR2 YYNGEE. The V gene end was trimmed by 4 bases and the J gene end by 5 bases; junction bases not matched to a gene: 8. The DNA for the CDR3 is TGTGCCAGCAGCCGAGATGGACAGGGTGACGAGCAGTACTTC. It encodes CASSRDGQGDEQYF.

The chain couples TRBV5-1 to TRBJ2-7, with 11 bases fitting TRBD2. CDR3 length: 16 amino acids. With V trimmed by 3 bases and J by 4 bases, 9 bases remained unmatched. Germline values: CDR1 SGHRS, CDR2 YFSETQ. The CDR3 here is CASSSSFSGGAYEQYF. In DNA form, the CDR3 reads TGCGCCAGCAGCTCGTCCTTTAGCGGGGGGGCGTACGAGCAGTACTTC.

This sequence joins TRBV5-1 and TRBJ2-1; 7 bases match TRBD1. Germline values: CDR1 SGHRS, CDR2 YFSETQ. V was pared by 4 bases and J by 2 bases, with 3 bases of the junction left unmatched. This CDR3 is 14 amino acids long. CDR3: CASSTQGTYNEQFF. The CDR3 DNA reads as TGCGCCAGCAGCACACAGGGGACCTACAATGAGCAGTTCTTC.

The chain has TRBV6-5 and TRBJ1-4, with D hard to call. V was clipped by 6 bases and J by 8 bases, with 16 bases between them. This CDR3 spans 14 amino acids. Germline CDR1 reads MNHEY; CDR2 reads SVGAGI. As DNA, the CDR3 is TGTGCCAGCAGACCCGAACAGCCTCTCGAAAAACTGTTTTTT. Protein sequence: CASRPEQPLEKLFF.

This clone appeared a few times. This chain links TRBV2 with TRBJ1-2, with 7 bases lining up with TRBD1. The CDR3 extends over 15 amino acids. The germline V gene has CDR1 SNHLY and CDR2 FYNNEI. Unmatched junction bases numbered 6, after V lost 0 bases and J lost 5 bases. The CDR3 reads CASSEARGGGYGYTF. The CDR3, as DNA: TGTGCCAGCAGTGAAGCTAGAGGGGGCGGGTATGGCTACACCTTC.

CDR3 amino acids: CASSPWTEGPYGYTF. The CDR3 nucleotides read TGTGCCAGCAGCCCTTGGACAGAGGGGCCCTATGGCTACACCTTC. V usage is TRBV7-6 and J usage is TRBJ1-2; D is perhaps TRBD1 (6 bases). Germline V gene sequence: CDR1 SGHVS, CDR2 FNYEAQ. Between the trimmed V and J ends, which lost 5 bases and 4 bases, there was a span of 17 bases. This CDR3 spans 15 amino acids.

The chain is built from TRBV6-5 and TRBJ2-2, with TRBD1 matching 10 bases. This CDR3 is built from 14 residues. The germline V gene encodes CDR1 MNHEY and CDR2 SVGAGI. J was trimmed by 5 bases and V by 5 bases; bases with no gene match: 2. CDR3 in amino acids: CASSRTGGTGELFF. CDR3 DNA: TGTGCCAGCAGTCGGACAGGGGGAACCGGGGAGCTGTTTTTT.

J is TRBJ1-2 and V is TRBV7-6; TRBD1 matches 7 bases. The CDR3 runs to 17 residues. CDR1 is SGHVS, CDR2 FNYEAQ, per germline. With V trimmed by 5 bases and J by 2 bases, 14 bases remained unmatched. As DNA, the CDR3 is TGTGCCAGCAGCCCAGAATTGACGACAGGGTACAACTATGGCTACACCTTC. Translated, it gives CASSPELTTGYNYGYTF.

This chain joins TRBV5-5 and TRBJ1-2; tentative D call: TRBD1 (6 bases). CDR1 and CDR2 (germline): SGHKS, YYEKEE (reference sequence). V lost 2 bases, J lost 2 bases, and 7 bases lay in between. There are 13 residues in the CDR3. The DNA of the CDR3 is TGTGCCAGCAGCTTTACAGGGAACTATGGCTACACCTTC. Its translation: CASSFTGNYGYTF.

The sample holds many counts of this clone. CDR3 sequence reads: CASSQDPGGTQETQYF. CDR3 DNA sequence: TGCGCCAGCAGCCAAGATCCCGGGGGGACCCAAGAGACCCAGTACTTC. The rearrangement links TRBV4-1 to TRBJ2-5, with 7 bases identical to TRBD2. Germline V gene data show CDR1 as MGHRA and CDR2 as YSYEKL. The CDR3 totals 16 residues. Trimming cost V 0 bases and J 1 base; bases outside gene matches: 5.

The J gene is TRBJ1-1, the V gene TRBV11-3, with TRBD1 as a possible D gene (6 bases). Looked up from germline, CDR1 is SGHNT and CDR2 is YENEEA. The V gene lost 2 bases and the J gene lost 3 bases, with 16 bases spanning the gap. The CDR3 consists of 16 residues. The CDR3: CASSLTRGWGYTEAFF. Written as DNA, the CDR3 is TGTGCCAGCAGCTTAACCAGGGGATGGGGGTACACTGAAGCTTTCTTT.

J is TRBJ2-5 and V is TRBV5-1, with no clear D. V shed 0 bases and J shed 4 bases, with 4 bases lying between them. This CDR3 has 12 residues. Germline CDR1 SGHRS, CDR2 YFSETQ. The CDR3 spells CASSLDGETQYF. CDR3 sequence (DNA): TGCGCCAGCAGCTTGGACGGAGAGACCCAGTACTTC.

V is TRBV6-5 and J is TRBJ1-6; 8 nucleotides match TRBD1. Germline trimming cut 6 bases from V and 10 bases from J; bases unmatched to any gene: 8. Germline CDR1 is MNHEY and CDR2 is SVGAGI. The CDR3 spans 14 residues. This chain's CDR3 is CASRRTGRGSPLHF. The CDR3 nucleotides read TGTGCCAGCAGGCGGACAGGGAGGGGCTCACCCCTCCACTTT.

V is TRBV6-2 or TRBV6-3 and J is TRBJ2-7; 7 nucleotides agree with TRBD2. The junction had 11 bases not matched to a gene; V was cut back by 3 bases and J by 6 bases. CDR3 length: 15 amino acids. Germline-derived CDR1 and CDR2 are MNHEY and SVGEGT. The CDR3 is CASSYSTAGLGEQYF. The CDR3 bases are TGTGCCAGCAGTTATTCGACAGCGGGGTTGGGCGAGCAGTACTTC.

The genes are TRBV30 and TRBJ1-2; TRBD1 agrees at 9 bases. From germline, CDR1 is GTSNPN and CDR2 SVGIG (reference sequence). CDR3 length equals 13 residues. J was trimmed by 1 base and V by 7 bases; bases with no gene match: 4. CDR3 coding DNA: TGTGCCTACAACAGGGGGCTTAACTATGGCTACACCTTC. Protein: CAYNRGLNYGYTF.

This chain uses TRBV3-1 (or the pseudogene TRBV3-2) with TRBJ2-1; possibly TRBD2 for D (6 bases). Germline V lookup: CDR1 LGHDT, CDR2 YNNKEL (reference sequence). Trimming cost V 0 bases and J 6 bases, with 15 bases left between them. This CDR3 spans 16 amino acids. The CDR3 DNA sequence: TGTGCCAGCAGCCAAGATATCGGACTAAAGGGCAATGAGCAGTTCTTC. Its translation is CASSQDIGLKGNEQFF.

The CDR3 bases are TGTGCCACCAGCAGAGATCGGGAGGGATCCTACGAGCAGTACTTC. Translation: CATSRDREGSYEQYF. The rearrangement uses TRBV15 and TRBJ2-7, with TRBD2 identical over 8 bases. Germline CDR1 LNHNV, CDR2 YYDKDF (reference sequence). J gave up 1 base and V 0 bases, and 2 bases lay outside the gene matches. The CDR3 sequence is 15 residues long.

This clone was seen only once. The V and J genes are TRBV20-1 and TRBJ2-7; D gene uncertain. Germline CDR1 reads DFQATT; CDR2 reads SNEGSKA (reference sequence). V was pared by 6 bases and J by 0 bases, with 6 bases between. This CDR3 comprises 11 residues. The CDR3, as DNA: TGCAGTGCAAGCGACTCCTACGAGCAGTACTTC. This codes for CSASDSYEQYF.

The chain employs TRBV7-9 and TRBJ2-1, with D perhaps TRBD2 (6 bases). The CDR3 has 15 amino acids. V was cut by 6 bases and J by 2 bases, with 14 bases left in between. CDR1 and CDR2 from the germline V gene are SEHNR and FQNEAQ (reference sequence). CDR3 nucleotides: TGTGCCAGCAGGCCTCCGGGACTCCCCTACAATGAGCAGTTCTTC. Its protein is CASRPPGLPYNEQFF.

The chain combines TRBV10-3 with TRBJ1-1; 11 positions agree with TRBD1. The CDR3 covers 18 residues. V trimming: 0 bases; J trimming: 3 bases; junction bases outside the gene matches: 9. Germline-derived CDR1 and CDR2 are ENHRY and SYGVKD. The DNA for the CDR3 is TGTGCCATCAGTGAGTCCCGGAGGACAGGGGGCCCGGACACTGAAGCTTTCTTT. It yields the protein CAISESRRTGGPDTEAFF.

V is TRBV6-6 and J is TRBJ1-6; D gene uncertain. The CDR3 covers 12 residues. Germline V gene sequence: CDR1 MNHNY, CDR2 SVGAGI (reference sequence). The V end was cut by 2 bases, the J end by 13 bases, with 9 bases between. The CDR3 protein is CASSYEGLPLHF. For the CDR3, the DNA is TGTGCCAGCAGTTACGAGGGTCTGCCCCTCCACTTT.

This clone was recorded a few times. The chain links TRBV7-8 to TRBJ1-6; possibly TRBD1 for D (5 bases). V gave up 5 bases and J gave up 10 bases, with 18 bases separating them. In germline, CDR1 is SGHVS, CDR2 FQNEAQ. The CDR3 has 15 residues. As DNA, the CDR3 is TGTGCCAGCAGCCCCTCGGGGGTTCAGATCTCACCCCTCCACTTT. It yields the protein CASSPSGVQISPLHF.

V gene TRBV7-6 combines with J gene TRBJ2-1; TRBD2 matches at 8 bases. The CDR3 extends over 14 amino acids. The J segment lost 2 bases and the V segment lost 4 bases, leaving 1 base of the junction unmatched. The germline V gene encodes CDR1 SGHVS and CDR2 FNYEAQ. The CDR3: CASSYSGAYNEQFF. CDR3 sequence (DNA): TGTGCCAGCAGCTATAGCGGGGCCTACAATGAGCAGTTCTTC.

The chain carries TRBV5-1 and TRBJ2-7, with a tentative D call TRBD2 (5 bases). Germline values: CDR1 SGHRS, CDR2 YFSETQ. V gave up 3 bases and J gave up 4 bases, with 11 bases separating them. The CDR3 runs to 13 residues. The CDR3 bases are TGCGCCAGCAGCTCGGCATCGGGATACGAGCAGTACTTC. Translated: CASSSASGYEQYF.